The 5 T cell receptor beta chains below come from one sample, sequenced in a study of blood T cell repertoires in COVID-19. The table came from immunoSEQ multiplex PCR; TCRdb's copy has only in-frame clones and leaves some out. This table holds 250,000 or so clones, 70% to 85% found once. Source material: peripheral blood. The source is an elderly woman with acute or convalescent COVID-19.

This chain uses TRBV9 with TRBJ2-3, with D possibly being TRBD2 (6 bases). Germline values: CDR1 SGDLS, CDR2 YYNGEE. Deletions cut 4 bases from V and 1 base from J, with 22 bases between. This CDR3 has 18 amino acids. The CDR3 coding sequence is TGTGCCAGCAGCCCGCGACTAGGTTCCTCGCTTCGCACAGATACGCAGTATTTT. Translation: CASSPRLGSSLRTDTQYF.

This clone came up a few times. V usage is TRBV7-2 and J usage is TRBJ2-5; tentative D call: TRBD2 (6 bases). The germline V gene has CDR1 SGHTA and CDR2 FQGNSA. The CDR3 is 13 amino acids. The CDR3 nucleotides are TGTGCAAGCGGATTGGGGGAGGTTGAGACCCAGTACTTC. Amino acids: CASGLGEVETQYF.

V and J are TRBV27 and TRBJ2-3; D not resolved. The CDR3 totals 13 residues. CDR1 and CDR2 (germline): MNHEY, SMNVEV (reference sequence). V lost 6 bases, J lost 0 bases, and 7 bases lay in between. Written as DNA, the CDR3 is TGTGCCAGCAGAGCCTCTAGCACAGATACGCAGTATTTT. It codes for CASRASSTDTQYF.

This clone was counted once. This chain uses TRBV18 with TRBJ2-7; weak D call: TRBD1 (6 bases). Germline assignment: CDR1 KGHSH and CDR2 LQKENI. This CDR3 comprises 13 residues. Trimming removed 3 bases at V and 13 bases at J, with 19 bases between. The CDR3 reads CASSPGLGETGYF. The CDR3 coding sequence is TGTGCCAGCTCACCCGGTTTAGGGGAGACAGGCTACTTC. The variable domain in full, completed from reference TRBV18 and TRBJ2-7, reads NAGVMQNPRHLVRRRGQEARLRCSPMKGHSHVYWYRQLPEEGLKFMVYLQKENIIDESGMPKERFSAEFPKEGPSILRIQQVVRGDSAAYFCASSPGLGETGYFGPGTRLTVT.

The chain has TRBV3-1 (or the pseudogene TRBV3-2) and TRBJ2-3; 12 bases align to TRBD2. Unmatched junction bases numbered 6, after V lost 4 bases and J lost 4 bases. Germline V gene sequence: CDR1 LGHDT, CDR2 YNNKEL (reference sequence). This CDR3 has 16 residues. The CDR3 DNA reads as TGTGCCAGCAGCCTCCCTAGCGGGGGGGTTTCAGATACGCAGTATTTT. This codes for CASSLPSGGVSDTQYF.